Listed below are T cell receptor beta chains from one sample, sequenced in a study of T cells after yellow fever vaccination. From the 5' RACE reads, TCRdb called clonotypes with MiXCR, one entry per CDR3 protein. The data hold some 220,000 distinct CDR3 sequences, with roughly 3% observed a single time. Material: CD4+ T cells sorted from PBMCs, obtained 10 days after the yellow fever booster vaccination. All receptors derive from a man between 18 and 35 years old who received the YFV17D yellow fever vaccine. The CDR3 runs from the conserved cysteine through the conserved F or W. A D gene is named only where the DNA matches it firmly. A row's size may be missing; if present it is once, few, many or a size class.

D gene	clone size	V gene	J gene	CDR3 protein	CDR3 DNA
TRBD1	few	TRBV4-3	TRBJ2-1	CASSQVRSSSGTAEQFF	TGCGCCAGCAGCCAAGTTCGGTCGAGTTCGGGGACAGCAGAGCAGTTCTTC
.	many	TRBV4-3	TRBJ2-3	CASSQEGRPSDTQYF	TGCGCCAGCAGCCAAGAAGGACGGCCTTCAGATACGCAGTATTTT
TRBD2	.	TRBV20-1	TRBJ2-1	CSAAGTSLNEQFF	TGCAGTGCAGCCGGGACTAGCCTCAATGAGCAGTTCTTC
.	.	TRBV5-1	TRBJ2-2	CASSFGRGGGDTGELFF	TGCGCCAGCAGCTTCGGTCGAGGAGGGGGCGACACCGGGGAGCTGTTTTTT
TRBD1	many	TRBV29-1	TRBJ1-1	CSVGGAWTGDFNTEAFF	TGCAGCGTTGGGGGAGCGTGGACAGGGGATTTTAACACTGAAGCTTTCTTT
.	few	TRBV5-1	TRBJ2-5	CASSSLGGSLQTQYF	TGCGCCAGCAGCTCCCTCGGGGGCAGCTTGCAGACCCAGTACTTC
TRBD1	few	TRBV6-5	TRBJ1-2	CASTGTGDGYGYTF	TGTGCCAGCACCGGGACAGGCGACGGGTATGGCTACACCTTC
.	many	TRBV3-1	TRBJ1-2	CASSQFIGHLGGYGYTF	TGTGCCAGCAGCCAATTTATAGGGCACCTGGGGGGCTATGGCTACACCTTC
.	many	TRBV11-2	TRBJ1-3	CASSLMSPSDTIYF	TGTGCCAGCAGCTTAATGAGCCCCTCTGACACCATATATTTT
TRBD1	.	TRBV5-4	TRBJ1-2	CASSFGTGDDGGYTF	TGTGCCAGCAGCTTCGGGACAGGGGATGACGGTGGCTACACCTTC
.	few	TRBV5-4	TRBJ2-5	CASSSRIRGETQYF	TGTGCCAGCAGCTCCCGTATAAGGGGAGAGACCCAGTACTTC
.	many	TRBV30	TRBJ2-2	CAWRRVGPIGELFF	TGTGCCTGGAGAAGGGTAGGGCCGATCGGGGAGCTGTTTTTT
TRBD2	.	TRBV5-1	TRBJ2-1	CASSIRLAGGSEQFF	TGCGCCAGCAGCATCCGACTAGCGGGGGGCAGTGAGCAGTTCTTC
.	few	TRBV20-1	TRBJ1-1	CSAPGPRWTEAFF	TGCAGTGCTCCTGGACCCAGGTGGACTGAAGCTTTCTTT
.	many	TRBV5-1	TRBJ2-3	CASGPSRQTSTDTQYF	TGCGCCAGCGGGCCCTCACGACAAACTAGCACAGATACGCAGTATTTT
.	.	TRBV7-2	TRBJ1-3	CASSPFSSGNTIYF	TGTGCCAGCAGCCCCTTCAGCTCTGGAAACACCATATATTTT
TRBD1	few	TRBV27	TRBJ2-4	CASSSGQAIAKNIQYF	TGTGCCAGCAGTTCTGGACAGGCCATAGCCAAAAACATTCAGTACTTC
.	few	TRBV27	TRBJ1-4	CATDPGAHRGKCEKLFF	TGTGCCACCGATCCAGGGGCCCATAGGGGAAAATGTGAAAAACTGTTTTTT